This section outlines one TCR beta chain sequence together with its context. Its antigen remains unidentified. Clones were read by immunoSEQ multiplex PCR, and TCRdb kept only the in-frame ones, dropping some. The table lists around 600,000 clones, 90% to 95% of them singletons. Terminally differentiated effector memory CD45RA+ cells were left out of the naive CD8 fraction, which was CD45RO-negative and positively selected for CCR7. Each sample came from a Caucasian adult donor living in Nashville, Tennessee. This sample was taken from a study of shared clonotypes between healthy human individuals. Study summary: Researchers assigned three CD4 naive, three CD4 memory, two CD8 naive and one CD8 memory plate to each donor.

Germline loops: CDR1 MNHNS, CDR2 SASEGT. V gave up 7 bases and J gave up 4 bases, with 5 bases separating them. The CDR3 is made up of 11 amino acids. General study findings and limits: It was the few donors that limited the genetic and exposure-history diversity represented.

This sequence joins TRBV6-1 and TRBJ2-1, with D unresolved. The sample consisted of naive CD8+ T cells sorted from blood. This clonotype was sampled from a woman aged 25 to 39 in good health. CDR3 region: CASKWYNEQFF. CDR3 in DNA: TGTGCCAGCAAGTGGTACAATGAGCAGTTCTTC.